Detailed here is one TCR beta chain. The CDR3 consists of 14 residues. Germline V gene lookup returns CDR1 MNHNS and CDR2 SASEGT. Trimming removed 7 bases at V and 4 bases at J, with 15 bases between. This record belongs to a study of PD-L1 blockade in urothelial cancer. Background on the study: Atezolizumab, begun by patients in the mid-2010s, was given at 1,200 mg intravenously every 3 weeks. About nine tenths of the roughly 29 patients comprised males who had bladder-origin urothelial cancer. Analyses were performed on blood at 3 weeks after treatment start (the second dose) and at 6 weeks.

PCRs were each spiked with synthetic TCR analog templates. Using immunoSEQ multiplex PCR, the repertoire was profiled, and TCRdb retains in-frame clones only, with some absent. The data contain roughly 42,000 clones, 81% of them seen just once; the ten biggest clones take up 2.5% to 3%. The chain recombines TRBV6-1 with TRBJ2-3; D gene unclear. The sequence was obtained from a man in his sixties or seventies with urothelial cancer. Source: PBMCs, taken around atezolizumab (anti-PD-L1) treatment. The CDR3 region is CASTPAGVADTQYF. The CDR3 coding sequence is TGTGCCAGCACTCCAGCAGGCGTGGCAGATACGCAGTATTTT.